The entry below gives a single T cell receptor (beta chain) sequence along with its context. This entry is derived from a study of T cell repertoires in cytomegalovirus infection. Study details: Indications of both CMV infection and matching HLA type were provided by public TCR beta signatures.

From the reads, TCRdb called clonotypes with MiXCR, one entry per CDR3 protein. The sample has around 290,000 distinct CDR3 sequences, roughly 25% seen once. This CDR3 has 13 amino acids. The trim removed 8 bases at V and 2 bases at J, leaving 6 bases unmatched. The germline V gene has CDR1 SQVTM and CDR2 ANQGSEA. This sequence joins TRBV29-1 and TRBJ2-5, with TRBD1 matching over 9 bases. Sequenced: PBMCs. This TCR was recovered from a human donor in good health (CMV status not recorded). Some clones in this sample may be carry-over from other donors' samples. CDR3 DNA: TGCAGCACGCCGGGACAGGGTCAAGAGACCCAGTACTTC. Its translation: CSTPGQGQETQYF. The variable domain in full, with the rest retrieved from reference TRBV29-1 and TRBJ2-5, is SAVISQKPSRDICQRGTSLTIQCQVDSQVTMMFWYRQQPGQSLTLIATANQGSEATYESGFVIDKFPISRPNLTFSTLTVSNMSPEDSSIYLCSTPGQGQETQYFGPGTRLLVL.